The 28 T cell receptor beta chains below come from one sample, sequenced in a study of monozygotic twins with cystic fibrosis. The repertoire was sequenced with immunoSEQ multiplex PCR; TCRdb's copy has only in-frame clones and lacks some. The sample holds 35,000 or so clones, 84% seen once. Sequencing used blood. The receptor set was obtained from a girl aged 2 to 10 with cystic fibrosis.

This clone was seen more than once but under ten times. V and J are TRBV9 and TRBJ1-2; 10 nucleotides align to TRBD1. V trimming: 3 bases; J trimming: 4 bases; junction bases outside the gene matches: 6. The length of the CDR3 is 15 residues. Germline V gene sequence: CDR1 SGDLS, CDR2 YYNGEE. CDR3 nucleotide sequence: TGTGCCAGCAGCGGGTCGGGACAGGGGCTCTATGGCTACACCTTC. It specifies CASSGSGQGLYGYTF.

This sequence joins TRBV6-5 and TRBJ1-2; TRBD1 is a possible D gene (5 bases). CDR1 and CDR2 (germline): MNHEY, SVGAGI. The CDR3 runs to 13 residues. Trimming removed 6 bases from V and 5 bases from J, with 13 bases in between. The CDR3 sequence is CASRSDNTYGYTF. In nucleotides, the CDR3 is TGTGCCAGCAGGTCGGACAATACTTATGGCTACACCTTC.

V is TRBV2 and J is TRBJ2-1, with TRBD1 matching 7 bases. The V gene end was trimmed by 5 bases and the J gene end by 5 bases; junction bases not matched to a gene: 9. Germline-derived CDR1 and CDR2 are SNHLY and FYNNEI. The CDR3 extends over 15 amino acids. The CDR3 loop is CASSTDRQRNNEQFF. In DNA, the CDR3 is TGTGCCAGCAGTACGGACAGGCAACGCAACAATGAGCAGTTCTTC.

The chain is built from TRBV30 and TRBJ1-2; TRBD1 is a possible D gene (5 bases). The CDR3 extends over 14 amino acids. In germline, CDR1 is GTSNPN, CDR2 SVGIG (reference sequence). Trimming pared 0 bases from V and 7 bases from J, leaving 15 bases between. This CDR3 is CAWSVGGYGSGYTF. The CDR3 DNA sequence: TGTGCCTGGAGTGTGGGGGGGTATGGAAGTGGCTACACCTTC. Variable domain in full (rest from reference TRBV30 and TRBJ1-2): SQTIHQWPATLVQPVGSPLSLECTVEGTSNPNLYWYRQAAGRGLQLLFYSVGIGQISSEVPQNLSASRPQDRQFILSSKKLLLSDSGFYLCAWSVGGYGSGYTFGSGTRLTVV.

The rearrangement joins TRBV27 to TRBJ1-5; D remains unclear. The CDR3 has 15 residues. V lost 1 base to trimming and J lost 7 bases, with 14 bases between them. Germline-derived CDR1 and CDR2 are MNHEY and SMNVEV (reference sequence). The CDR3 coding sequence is TGTGCCAGCAGTTTATTAATTCAAGTGGGGCAGCCCCAGCATTTT. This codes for CASSLLIQVGQPQHF.

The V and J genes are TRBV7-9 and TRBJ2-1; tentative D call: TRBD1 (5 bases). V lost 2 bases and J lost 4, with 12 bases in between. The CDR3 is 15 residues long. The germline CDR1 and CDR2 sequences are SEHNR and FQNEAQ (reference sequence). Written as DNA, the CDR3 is TGTGCCAGCAGCTTAAGGCACAGGCCATACAATGAGCAGTTCTTC. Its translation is CASSLRHRPYNEQFF.

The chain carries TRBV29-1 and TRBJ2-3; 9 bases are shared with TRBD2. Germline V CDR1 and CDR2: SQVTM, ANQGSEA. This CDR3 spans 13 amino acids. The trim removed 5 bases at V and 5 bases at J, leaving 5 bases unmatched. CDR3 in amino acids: CSVSGGFIDTQYF. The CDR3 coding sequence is TGCAGCGTTAGCGGGGGGTTCATAGATACGCAGTATTTT.

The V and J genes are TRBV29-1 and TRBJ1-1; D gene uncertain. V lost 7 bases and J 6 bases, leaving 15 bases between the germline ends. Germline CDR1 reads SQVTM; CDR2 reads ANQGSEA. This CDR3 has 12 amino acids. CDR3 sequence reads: CSARRGRAEAFF. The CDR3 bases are TGCAGCGCCCGAAGAGGTCGGGCTGAAGCTTTCTTT.

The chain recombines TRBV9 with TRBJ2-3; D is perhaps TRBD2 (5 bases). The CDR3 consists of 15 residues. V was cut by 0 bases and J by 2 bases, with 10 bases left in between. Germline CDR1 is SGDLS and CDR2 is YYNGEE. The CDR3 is CASSVVEGPTDTQYF. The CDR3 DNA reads TGTGCCAGCAGCGTAGTCGAGGGCCCCACAGATACGCAGTATTTT.

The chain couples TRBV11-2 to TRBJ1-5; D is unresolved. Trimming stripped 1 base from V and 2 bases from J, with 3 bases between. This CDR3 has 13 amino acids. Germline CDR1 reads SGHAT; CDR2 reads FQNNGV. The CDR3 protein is CASSLGRNQPQHF. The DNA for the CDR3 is TGTGCCAGCAGCTTAGGCCGCAATCAGCCCCAGCATTTT. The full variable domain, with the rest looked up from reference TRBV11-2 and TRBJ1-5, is EAGVAQSPRYKIIEKRQSVAFWCNPISGHATLYWYQQILGQGPKLLIQFQNNGVVDDSQLPKDRFSAERLKGVDSTLKIQPAKLEDSAVYLCASSLGRNQPQHFGDGTRLSIL.

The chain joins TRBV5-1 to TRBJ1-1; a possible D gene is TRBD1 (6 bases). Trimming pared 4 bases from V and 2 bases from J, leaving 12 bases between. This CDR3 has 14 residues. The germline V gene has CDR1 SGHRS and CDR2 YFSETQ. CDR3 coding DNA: TGCGCCAGCAGCCCGGACAGAGAAAACACTGAAGCTTTCTTT. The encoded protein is CASSPDRENTEAFF.

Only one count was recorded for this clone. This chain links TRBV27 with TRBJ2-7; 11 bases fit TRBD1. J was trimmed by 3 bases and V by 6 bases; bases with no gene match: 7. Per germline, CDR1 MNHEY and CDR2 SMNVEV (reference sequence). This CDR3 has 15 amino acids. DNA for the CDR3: TGTGCCAGCAGACATTGGGGGACAGGGGGCTACGAGCAGTACTTC. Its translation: CASRHWGTGGYEQYF.

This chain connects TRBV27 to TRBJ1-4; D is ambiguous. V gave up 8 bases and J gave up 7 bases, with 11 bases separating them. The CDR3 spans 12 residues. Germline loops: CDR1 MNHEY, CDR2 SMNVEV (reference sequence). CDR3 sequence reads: CASGVFGEKLFF. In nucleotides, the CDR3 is TGTGCCAGCGGGGTATTTGGTGAAAAACTGTTTTTT.

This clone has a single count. The CDR3 reads CSVYRGLGETQYF. The CDR3 bases are TGCAGCGTATACAGGGGGTTAGGAGAGACCCAGTACTTC. The chain joins TRBV29-1 to TRBJ2-5; 8 bases fit TRBD1. CDR1 and CDR2 (germline): SQVTM, ANQGSEA. The CDR3 is made up of 13 amino acids. The ends lost 6 bases at V and 4 bases at J; junction bases unmatched: 7. The entire variable domain, with the rest obtained from reference TRBV29-1 and TRBJ2-5, is as follows: SAVISQKPSRDICQRGTSLTIQCQVDSQVTMMFWYRQQPGQSLTLIATANQGSEATYESGFVIDKFPISRPNLTFSTLTVSNMSPEDSSIYLCSVYRGLGETQYFGPGTRLLVL.

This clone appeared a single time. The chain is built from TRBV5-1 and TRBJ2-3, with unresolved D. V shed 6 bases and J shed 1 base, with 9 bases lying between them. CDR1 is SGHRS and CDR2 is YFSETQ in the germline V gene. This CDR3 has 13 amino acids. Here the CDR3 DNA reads TGCGCCAGCAAGTCGGCAGGCACAGATACGCAGTATTTT. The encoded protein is CASKSAGTDTQYF.

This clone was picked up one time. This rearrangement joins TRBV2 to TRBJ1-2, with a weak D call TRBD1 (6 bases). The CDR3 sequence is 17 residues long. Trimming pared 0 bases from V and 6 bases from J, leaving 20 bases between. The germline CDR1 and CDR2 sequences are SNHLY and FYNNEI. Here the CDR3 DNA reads TGTGCCAGCAGTGAAGCTCTCCGGGACACTTTTCGGCATGGCTACACCTTC. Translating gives CASSEALRDTFRHGYTF. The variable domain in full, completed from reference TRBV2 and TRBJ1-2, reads EPEVTQTPSHQVTQMGQEVILRCVPISNHLYFYWYRQILGQKVEFLVSFYNNEISEKSEIFDDQFSVERPDGSNFTLKIRSTKLEDSAMYFCASSEALRDTFRHGYTFGSGTRLTVV.

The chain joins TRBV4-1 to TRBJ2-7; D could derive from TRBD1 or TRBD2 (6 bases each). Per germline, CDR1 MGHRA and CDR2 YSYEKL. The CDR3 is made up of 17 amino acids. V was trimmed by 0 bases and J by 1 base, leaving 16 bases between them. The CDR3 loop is CASSQDRARGLSYEQYF. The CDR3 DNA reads TGCGCCAGCAGCCAAGATCGGGCACGGGGGCTATCCTACGAGCAGTACTTC.

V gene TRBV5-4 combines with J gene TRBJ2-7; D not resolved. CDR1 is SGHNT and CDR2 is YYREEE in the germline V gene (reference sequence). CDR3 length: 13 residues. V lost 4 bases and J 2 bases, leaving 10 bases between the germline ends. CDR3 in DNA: TGTGCCAGCAGCCAGCCGGGCACCTACGAGCAGTACTTC. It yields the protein CASSQPGTYEQYF.

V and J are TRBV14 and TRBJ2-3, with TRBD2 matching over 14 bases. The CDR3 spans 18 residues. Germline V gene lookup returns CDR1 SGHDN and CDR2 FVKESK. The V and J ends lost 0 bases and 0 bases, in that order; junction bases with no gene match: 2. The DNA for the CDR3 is TGTGCCAGCAGCCAAGAATGGACTAGCGGGAGGAGCACAGATACGCAGTATTTT. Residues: CASSQEWTSGRSTDTQYF.

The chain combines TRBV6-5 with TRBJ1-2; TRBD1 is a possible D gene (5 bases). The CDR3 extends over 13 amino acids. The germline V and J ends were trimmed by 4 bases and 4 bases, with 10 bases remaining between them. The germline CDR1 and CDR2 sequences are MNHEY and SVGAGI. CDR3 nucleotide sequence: TGTGCCAGCAGTTTTGACAGCCTCTATGGCTACACCTTC. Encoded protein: CASSFDSLYGYTF.

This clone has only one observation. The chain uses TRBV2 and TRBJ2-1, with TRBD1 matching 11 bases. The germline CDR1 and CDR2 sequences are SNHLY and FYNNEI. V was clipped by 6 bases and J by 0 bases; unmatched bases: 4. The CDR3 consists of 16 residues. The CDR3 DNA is TGTGCCAGCAGCCGGGACAGGGGGTTCTCCTACAATGAGCAGTTCTTC. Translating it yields CASSRDRGFSYNEQFF.

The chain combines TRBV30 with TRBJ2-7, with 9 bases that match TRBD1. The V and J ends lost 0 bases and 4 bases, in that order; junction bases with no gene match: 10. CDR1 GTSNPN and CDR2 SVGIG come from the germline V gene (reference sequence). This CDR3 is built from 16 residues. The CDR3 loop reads CAWSVPGTGKRYEQYF. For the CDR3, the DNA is TGTGCCTGGAGTGTTCCCGGGACAGGGAAGCGGTACGAGCAGTACTTC.

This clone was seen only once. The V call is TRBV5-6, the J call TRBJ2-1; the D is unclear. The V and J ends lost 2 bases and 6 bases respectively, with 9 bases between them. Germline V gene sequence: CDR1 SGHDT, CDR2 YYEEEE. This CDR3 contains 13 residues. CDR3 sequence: CASSFGTPNEQFF. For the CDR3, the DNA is TGTGCCAGCAGCTTCGGTACCCCCAATGAGCAGTTCTTC.

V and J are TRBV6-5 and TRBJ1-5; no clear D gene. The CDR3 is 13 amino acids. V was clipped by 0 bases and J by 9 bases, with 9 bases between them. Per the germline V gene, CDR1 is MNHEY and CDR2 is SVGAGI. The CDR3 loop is CASSYSVSPPQHF. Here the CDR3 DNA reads TGTGCCAGCAGTTACTCGGTCAGTCCGCCCCAGCATTTT.

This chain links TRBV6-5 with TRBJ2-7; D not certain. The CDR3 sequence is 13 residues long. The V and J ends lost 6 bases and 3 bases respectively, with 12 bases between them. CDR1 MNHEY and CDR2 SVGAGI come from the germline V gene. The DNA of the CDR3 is TGTGCCAGCAGCCTCGGGTTAGGCTACGAGCAGTACTTC. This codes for CASSLGLGYEQYF.

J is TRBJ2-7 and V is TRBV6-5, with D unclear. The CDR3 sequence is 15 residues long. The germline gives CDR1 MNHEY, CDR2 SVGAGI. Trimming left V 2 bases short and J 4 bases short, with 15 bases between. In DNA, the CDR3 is TGTGCCAGCAGTTACGGCGCGCAGGTTCGGTACGAGCAGTACTTC. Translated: CASSYGAQVRYEQYF.

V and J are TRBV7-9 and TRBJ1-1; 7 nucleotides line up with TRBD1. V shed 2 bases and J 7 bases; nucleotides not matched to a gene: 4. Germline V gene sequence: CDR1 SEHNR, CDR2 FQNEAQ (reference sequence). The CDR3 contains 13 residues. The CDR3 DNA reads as TGTGCCAGCAGCTTAACAGGGGTTGGTGAAGCTTTCTTT. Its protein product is CASSLTGVGEAFF.

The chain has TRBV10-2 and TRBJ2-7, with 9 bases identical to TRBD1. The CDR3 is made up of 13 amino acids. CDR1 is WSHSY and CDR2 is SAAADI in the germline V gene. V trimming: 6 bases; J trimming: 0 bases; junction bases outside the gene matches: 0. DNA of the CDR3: TGCGCCAGCAGGACAGGGGGCTCCTACGAGCAGTACTTC. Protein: CASRTGGSYEQYF.